The 32 T cell receptor beta chains reported below all come from one sample, sequenced in a study of tissue T cells after allogeneic stem cell transplantation. Time point of the sample: mouse harvest day 7 after allogeneic transplant. Mouse grafts combined 10^7 T-cell-depleted bone marrow cells with 10^6 splenic CD5+ T cells. Sequencing was performed with immunoSEQ multiplex PCR; in TCRdb, only in-frame clones are kept and a portion is missing. This table holds more than 3,500 clones, 59% found once. The sample consisted of spleen. These receptors all stem from a female BALB/c mouse given C57BL/6 T cells with graft-versus-host disease after an allogeneic hematopoietic cell transplant.

As for this clone: Each gene name is a mouse one. The read ends 1 residue early relative to the CDR3; the germline J gene fills the gap. The V gene is TRBV2, the J gene TRBJ1-4; 11 bases fit TRBD1. CDR3 size: 17 residues. The trim removed 0 bases at V and 7 bases at J, leaving 7 bases unmatched. Germline lookup yields CDR1 LGHNA and CDR2 YSYQKL. CDR3 bases read: TGTGCCAGCAGCCAAGATCATGGACAGGGGGCGACCGAAAGATTATTT. Protein product: CASSQDHGQGATERLF. In full, the CDR3 reads CASSQDHGQGATERLFF.

As concerns this clone: Gene and germline names: mouse. From the germline J gene comes the end of the CDR3, since the read stops 1 residue before it. The rearrangement links TRBV26 to TRBJ2-5, with 11 bases fitting TRBD2. This CDR3 is built from 14 residues. V shed 6 bases, J shed 4 bases, and the junction held 3 bases outside the gene matches. Germline loops: CDR1 KGHPV, CDR2 FQNQEV (reference sequence). The CDR3: CASSLGLGEDTQYF. The covered CDR3 bases are TGTGCCAGCAGCCTGGGACTGGGGGAAGACACCCAGTAC.

A note on this clone: Here the gene names and germline are mouse. The read gets to within 1 residue of the CDR3 end, and the germline J gene fills in the rest. The chain has TRBV31 and TRBJ2-4; 14 bases agree with TRBD2. The trim removed 0 bases at V and 6 bases at J, leaving 5 bases unmatched. CDR3 length equals 16 residues. The germline V gene encodes CDR1 GKSSPN and CDR2 SITVG. CDR3 sequence: CAWSLGTGGAGNTLYF. The CDR3 bases that were read are TGTGCCTGGAGTCTAGGGACTGGGGGGGCAGGGAACACCTTGTAC.

This clone was detected only a few times. The gene symbols are mouse symbols. The read comes to an end 1 residue before the CDR3 does, leaving the germline J gene to fill in the end. The rearrangement links TRBV12-1 to TRBJ2-7; the match to TRBD2 covers 8 bases. The CDR3 sequence is 13 residues long. Germline loops: CDR1 SGHSN, CDR2 HYEKVE. Unmatched junction bases numbered 3, after V lost 0 bases and J lost 6 bases. The CDR3 sequence is CASSLVGGVEQYF. Incomplete CDR3 DNA: TGTGCCAGCTCTCTCGTGGGGGGGGTTGAACAGTAC.

This clone was counted only a few times. Any gene name here is a mouse gene name. Read data end 1 residue before the CDR3 end; the end is taken from the germline J gene. J is TRBJ2-5 and V is TRBV4; the match to TRBD2 covers 9 bases. Trimming took 3 bases from V and 2 from J; bases not matched to a gene: 3. This CDR3 spans 15 amino acids. From germline, CDR1 is LGHDT and CDR2 YNNKQL (reference sequence). The part of the CDR3 DNA that was read is TGTGCCAGCAGCTATGGGGGGGCGAGCCAAGACACCCAGTAC. Amino acid sequence: CASSYGGASQDTQY. The full CDR3 reads CASSYGGASQDTQYF.

A note on this clone: Germline and genes: mouse. The CDR3 end is not reached by the read, which stops 1 residue before it; the germline J gene fills it in. The chain has TRBV20 and TRBJ2-7, with 11 bases aligning to TRBD2. Germline V gene lookup returns CDR1 GFQATS and CDR2 STVNSAI. Trimming at V came to 6 bases and at J to 0 bases, leaving 7 bases not matched to a gene. The CDR3 length is 15 residues. CDR3 region: CGASDWGGSSYEQYF. The part of the CDR3 DNA that was read is TGTGGTGCGAGTGACTGGGGGGGGAGCTCCTATGAACAGTAC.

This clone was observed a few times. Gene names follow the mouse nomenclature. The covered CDR3 bases are TGTGCCAGCTCTCTCTCTGGGGGAGAAGAACAGTAC. Translation gives CASSLSGGEEQY. In full, the CDR3 is CASSLSGGEEQYF. The V gene is TRBV12-2, the J gene TRBJ2-7; 7 bases line up with TRBD2. The read is 1 residue too short to cover the CDR3 end, so that end is filled in from the germline J gene. Germline assignment: CDR1 SGHLS and CDR2 HYDKME. The CDR3 sequence is 13 residues long. With 0 bases clipped from V and 7 bases from J, the junction kept 5 bases outside the gene matches. The whole variable domain, remainder taken from reference TRBV12-2 and TRBJ2-7, is NSGVVQSPRYIIKGKGERSILKCIPISGHLSVAWYQQTQGQELKFFIQHYDKMERDKGNLPSRFSVQQFDDYHSEMNMSALELEDSAVYFCASSLSGGEEQYFGPGTRLTVL.

This clone was picked up a small number of times. Mouse germline and gene names are used. The CDR3 end lies 1 residue beyond the end of the read and is filled in from the germline J gene. The V and J genes are TRBV1 and TRBJ2-7, with D possibly matching TRBD2 (7 bases). V was trimmed by 0 bases and J by 4 bases, leaving 16 bases between them. Germline loops: CDR1 NSQYPW, CDR2 LRSPGD (reference sequence). This CDR3 region has 16 residues. Incomplete CDR3 DNA: TGCACCTGCAGTGCAGATCGGGAGGGGGGCGCTTATGAACAGTAC. Amino acid sequence: CTCSADREGGAYEQY. The CDR3 as a whole reads CTCSADREGGAYEQYF.

A remark on this clone: Gene names refer to mouse genes. The read ends 1 residue before the CDR3 terminus; that terminus is restored from the germline J gene. The V call is TRBV26, the J call TRBJ1-4; no clear D. The germline CDR1 and CDR2 sequences are KGHPV and FQNQEV (reference sequence). The length of the CDR3 is 14 residues. Trimming removed 2 bases from V and 0 bases from J, with 4 bases in between. The DNA read from the CDR3 is TGTGCCAGCAGTCTGACACTTTCCAACGAAAGATTATTT. Translated, it gives CASSLTLSNERLF. The complete CDR3 reads CASSLTLSNERLFF.

In the case of this clone: The gene names given are mouse names. The CDR3 end lies 1 residue beyond the end of the read and is filled in from the germline J gene. V usage is TRBV19 and J usage is TRBJ1-3; no clear D gene. The length of the CDR3 is 14 residues. Deletions cut 1 base from V and 2 bases from J, with 7 bases between. Germline V gives CDR1 FNHDT, CDR2 SITEND (reference sequence). CDR3 DNA, as far as it was read: TGTGCCAGCAGTATAAGGACGCCTGGAAATACGCTCTAT. Its protein is CASSIRTPGNTLY. From start to end, the CDR3 is CASSIRTPGNTLYF.

With respect to this clone: Gene names follow the mouse nomenclature. The DNA ends 1 residue before the CDR3 does, and the rest of the CDR3 is filled in from the germline J gene. V usage is TRBV12-1 and J usage is TRBJ2-5, with TRBD2 matching 11 bases. The germline CDR1 and CDR2 sequences are SGHSN and HYEKVE. V shed 1 base, J shed 2 bases, and the junction held 4 bases outside the gene matches. The CDR3 is 16 amino acids. CDR3: CASSLPGLGVQDTQYF. The CDR3 bases that were read are TGTGCCAGCTCTCTTCCGGGACTGGGGGTCCAAGACACCCAGTAC.

In this sample, this clone turned up a few times. Mouse gene names apply. The sequenced fragment ends 1 residue before the CDR3 boundary, so the rest is inferred from the germline J gene. The genes are TRBV12-1 and TRBJ2-3; no reliable D call. The CDR3 contains 11 residues. Trimming stripped 6 bases from V and 0 bases from J, with 3 bases between. Germline-derived CDR1 and CDR2 are SGHSN and HYEKVE. CDR3 bases read: TGTGCCAGCCCTAGTGCAGAAACGCTGTAT. Amino acids: CASPSAETLY. The whole CDR3 reads CASPSAETLYF.

The sample holds a few counts of this clone. Mouse gene names apply. The read stops 1 residue short of the end of the CDR3; the missing end is completed from the germline J gene. The chain has TRBV24 and TRBJ2-7, with D unclear. The germline V and J ends were trimmed by 4 bases and 0 bases, with 7 bases remaining between them. CDR3 length: 13 amino acids. In germline, CDR1 is KGHTA, CDR2 FRNEEI. The CDR3 loop is CASSPLISYEQYF. The sequenced part of the CDR3 DNA is TGTGCCAGCAGTCCTCTCATCTCCTATGAACAGTAC.

Details on this clone: Germline and genes: mouse. From the germline J gene comes the end of the CDR3, since the read stops 1 residue before it. This chain connects TRBV13-2 to TRBJ2-3; no firm D call. With 5 bases removed from V and 3 bases from J, the gap between germline ends came to 1 base. The CDR3 totals 10 residues. Germline values: CDR1 NNHNN, CDR2 SYGAGS (reference sequence). Partial CDR3 DNA: TGTGCCAGCGGGGCAGAAACGCTGTAT. This sequence encodes CASGAETLY. In full, the CDR3 reads CASGAETLYF.

In the case of this clone: The germline and genes are mouse ones. The sequenced fragment ends 1 residue before the CDR3 boundary, so the rest is inferred from the germline J gene. The chain uses TRBV23 and TRBJ1-4. CDR3 length: 12 amino acids. Germline CDR1 reads KGHTA; CDR2 reads FQNQQP. The CDR3 protein is CSSSRDHERLFF. CDR3 bases read: TGCTCCAGCAGTCGGGACCACGAAAGATTATTT.

As concerns this clone: Mouse gene names and germline throughout. The CDR3 goes on 1 residue after the read ends, and that part is filled in from the germline J gene. J is TRBJ2-7 and V is TRBV12-2, with 7 bases lining up with TRBD2. CDR3 length: 13 amino acids. V lost 0 bases and J lost 4; bases outside the gene matches: 2. In germline, CDR1 is SGHLS, CDR2 HYDKME. CDR3 protein: CASSLDWVYEQYF. The CDR3 bases that were read are TGTGCCAGCTCTCTCGACTGGGTTTATGAACAGTAC.

This clone was recorded a few times. Genes and germline come from the mouse. The read terminates 1 residue ahead of where the CDR3 ends, so the germline J gene completes it. The chain couples TRBV26 to TRBJ1-1; TRBD1 matches 10 bases. The CDR3 length is 13 residues. The trim removed 5 bases at V and 4 bases at J, leaving 1 base unmatched. Germline V lookup: CDR1 KGHPV, CDR2 FQNQEV (reference sequence). The CDR3 sequence is CASSRDRGTEVFF. The part of the CDR3 DNA that was read is TGTGCCAGCAGTAGGGACAGGGGCACAGAAGTCTTC.

This clone counts as medium-sized. Gene names and germline refer to mouse. Coverage ceases 1 residue before the CDR3 finishes, and the germline J gene fills in the end. The chain employs TRBV5 and TRBJ2-5; 12 nucleotides match TRBD1. V was pared by 4 bases and J by 5 bases, with 7 bases of the junction left unmatched. Germline loops: CDR1 LGHNA, CDR2 YNLKQL (reference sequence). This CDR3 region has 16 residues. The sequenced CDR3 bases are TGTGCCAGCAGCCGGGACAGGGGGCACGTAGGAGACACCCAGTAC. Translation gives CASSRDRGHVGDTQY. The full CDR3 protein is CASSRDRGHVGDTQYF.

Notes on this clone: Mouse gene names and germline throughout. The read ends 1 residue early relative to the CDR3; the germline J gene fills the gap. The chain combines TRBV13-2 with TRBJ2-1; D perhaps matches TRBD1 (5 bases). The CDR3 spans 14 residues. Trimming shortened V by 2 bases and J by 1 base, and 7 bases separated the two germline ends. The germline V gene encodes CDR1 NNHNN and CDR2 SYGAGS (reference sequence). The CDR3 region is CASGEQGNYAEQFF. Incomplete CDR3 DNA: TGTGCCAGCGGTGAGCAGGGAAACTATGCTGAGCAGTTC.

With respect to this clone: Gene names and germline match the mouse. The observed sequence ends 1 residue before the CDR3 terminus, with the missing tail filled in from the germline J gene. The chain couples TRBV13-1 to TRBJ2-5, with 9 nucleotides matching TRBD1. The J segment lost 5 bases and the V segment lost 0 bases, leaving 1 base of the junction unmatched. The CDR3 runs 14 residues. The germline V gene encodes CDR1 NSHNY and CDR2 SYGAGN. The CDR3: CASSDGQGGDTQYF. The sequenced part of the CDR3 DNA is TGTGCCAGCAGTGATGGACAGGGGGGAGACACCCAGTAC.

Worth noting for this clone: Gene and germline names: mouse. The sequence runs out 1 residue before the end of the CDR3; the remainder is reconstructed from the germline J gene. V usage is TRBV4 and J usage is TRBJ2-3; TRBD1 aligns across 12 bases. The CDR3 sequence is 14 residues long. Germline CDR1 LGHDT, CDR2 YNNKQL (reference sequence). Trimming took 4 bases from V and 6 from J; bases not matched to a gene: 2. The covered CDR3 bases are TGTGCCAGCAGCTTCGGGACAGGGGGCGAAACGCTGTAT. Protein product: CASSFGTGGETLY. From start to end, the CDR3 is CASSFGTGGETLYF.

Turning to this clone: Germline and genes here are mouse. The read comes to an end 1 residue before the CDR3 does, leaving the germline J gene to fill in the end. The chain joins TRBV16 to TRBJ2-5; 9 positions match TRBD2. In germline, CDR1 is SGHSA, CDR2 FRNQAP. The CDR3 runs to 14 residues. The V and J ends lost 5 bases and 4 bases, in that order; junction bases with no gene match: 4. Partial CDR3 DNA: TGTGCAAGCAGCCTCGGACTGGGGAAAGACACCCAGTAC. Encoded protein: CASSLGLGKDTQY. From start to end, the CDR3 is CASSLGLGKDTQYF.

Details on this clone: Genes here carry mouse names. Coverage ceases 1 residue before the CDR3 finishes, and the germline J gene fills in the end. The chain joins TRBV1 to TRBJ1-3; no reliable D call. Germline V gene sequence: CDR1 NSQYPW, CDR2 LRSPGD (reference sequence). CDR3 length: 14 residues. V was pared by 0 bases and J by 7 bases, with 10 bases between. CDR3 protein: CTCSAEVRENTLYF. CDR3 DNA, as far as it was read: TGCACCTGCAGTGCAGAAGTCCGGGAGAATACGCTCTAT.

Comment on this clone: Germline and genes: mouse. From the germline J gene comes the end of the CDR3, since the read stops 1 residue before it. J is TRBJ2-5 and V is TRBV26; no definite D call. V shed 6 bases and J shed 0 bases, with 4 bases lying between them. CDR1 KGHPV and CDR2 FQNQEV come from the germline V gene (reference sequence). This CDR3 has 12 amino acids. The CDR3 here is CASSLNQDTQYF. The part of the CDR3 DNA that was read is TGTGCCAGCAGCCTCAACCAAGACACCCAGTAC.

To note about this clone: Germline and genes here are mouse. Sequencing ends 1 residue short of the CDR3 end; the germline J gene provides the rest. The chain has TRBV13-1 and TRBJ1-4; TRBD1 agrees at 10 bases. In germline, CDR1 is NSHNY, CDR2 SYGAGN. V was pared by 5 bases and J by 0 bases, with 4 bases of the junction left unmatched. This CDR3 contains 16 residues. The chain's CDR3 is CASSPGQGFSNERLFF. CDR3 bases read: TGTGCCAGCAGCCCGGGACAGGGGTTTTCCAACGAAAGATTATTT.

Regarding this clone: Mouse gene names and germline throughout. Coverage ceases 1 residue before the CDR3 finishes, and the germline J gene fills in the end. This rearrangement joins TRBV26 to TRBJ2-7; TRBD1 matches 12 bases. The V and J ends lost 4 bases and 4 bases, in that order; junction bases with no gene match: 2. The CDR3 runs 14 residues. CDR1 is KGHPV, CDR2 FQNQEV, per germline (reference sequence). The CDR3 DNA, read in part, is TGTGCCAGCAGTCCGGGACAGGGGGCGTATGAACAGTAC. Its translation is CASSPGQGAYEQY. In full, the CDR3 is CASSPGQGAYEQYF.

Regarding this clone: Germline and genes here are mouse. The CDR3 DNA, read in part, is TGTGCCAGCGGGGACAGGGGTTCCAACGAAAGATTATTT. Protein: CASGDRGSNERLF. The whole CDR3 region reads CASGDRGSNERLFF. The chain combines TRBV13-2 with TRBJ1-4, with 9 bases aligning to TRBD1. The read ends 1 residue shy of where the CDR3 ends; the end is completed using the germline J gene. The germline V gene has CDR1 NNHNN and CDR2 SYGAGS (reference sequence). This CDR3 region has 14 residues. V shed 5 bases, J shed 1 base, and the junction held 0 bases outside the gene matches.

Concerning this clone itself: Here the gene names and germline are mouse. From the germline J gene comes the end of the CDR3, since the read stops 1 residue before it. The chain is built from TRBV13-2 and TRBJ1-1; tentative D call: TRBD1 (5 bases). The CDR3 totals 12 residues. The germline V and J ends were trimmed by 5 bases and 3 bases, with 8 bases remaining between them. Germline loops: CDR1 NNHNN, CDR2 SYGAGS (reference sequence). The CDR3 sequence: CASGRGDTEVFF. The sequenced part of the CDR3 DNA is TGTGCCAGCGGGCGGGGGGACACAGAAGTCTTC.

Comments on this clone: Germline and genes: mouse. The read halts 1 residue ahead of the CDR3 end, with the missing end drawn from the germline J gene. The V gene is TRBV15, the J gene TRBJ1-4; weak D call: TRBD1 (5 bases). The CDR3 loop spans 12 amino acids. CDR1 SGHND and CDR2 FRSKSL come from the germline V gene. V gave up 4 bases and J gave up 7 bases, with 7 bases separating them. The CDR3 bases that were read are TGTGCCAGCAGTTCAGGGCCCGAAAGATTATTT. Amino acids: CASSSGPERLF. From start to end, the CDR3 is CASSSGPERLFF.

As to this clone: Germline and genes here are mouse. The read stops 1 residue short of the end of the CDR3; the missing end is completed from the germline J gene. V is TRBV3 and J is TRBJ2-1, with TRBD2 matching 9 bases. Germline V CDR1 and CDR2: SNHLY, FYNGKV (reference sequence). V trimming: 1 base; J trimming: 3 bases; junction bases outside the gene matches: 1. The CDR3 length is 15 residues. The CDR3 here is CASSLETGGYAEQFF. The sequenced part of the CDR3 DNA is TGTGCCAGCAGCTTAGAGACTGGGGGCTATGCTGAGCAGTTC.

To note about this clone: These gene names are mouse names. The sequence runs out 1 residue before the end of the CDR3; the remainder is reconstructed from the germline J gene. The chain recombines TRBV1 with TRBJ2-4, with 14 bases lining up with TRBD2. The length of the CDR3 is 18 residues. V lost 0 bases to trimming and J lost 2 bases; unmatched junction nucleotides: 4. Looked up from germline, CDR1 is NSQYPW and CDR2 is LRSPGD (reference sequence). Partial CDR3 DNA: TGCACCTGCAGTGCAGATGGGACTGGGGGGGCGATTCAAAACACCTTGTAC. This codes for CTCSADGTGGAIQNTLY. The full CDR3 protein reads CTCSADGTGGAIQNTLYF.

This clone was seen a few times. Genes here carry mouse names. The read terminates 1 residue before the CDR3 end, so the remaining end is supplied by the germline J gene. The rearrangement uses TRBV15 and TRBJ2-1; D ambiguous. The CDR3 sequence is 13 residues long. Germline V gene lookup returns CDR1 SGHND and CDR2 FRSKSL. Trimming removed 3 bases from V and 3 bases from J, with 6 bases in between. The DNA read from the CDR3 is TGTGCCAGCAGTTTTTCCAGCTATGCTGAGCAGTTC. Protein sequence: CASSFSSYAEQF. The complete CDR3 protein is CASSFSSYAEQFF.